This passage covers 9 T cell receptor beta chains from one sample sequenced in a study of OX40 agonist ivuxolimab in advanced cancers. TCRdb keeps only in-frame clones here, not all; method: immunoSEQ multiplex PCR. The sample lists some 83,000 clones; approximately 86% were seen once. Specimen: CD4+ or CD8+ T cells sorted from blood, collected in a trial of the OX40 agonist ivuxolimab. The receptor set was obtained from an adult with an advanced solid tumor such as melanoma, head and neck, liver or kidney cancer.

V and J are TRBV27 and TRBJ1-2, with D maybe TRBD1 (5 bases). The CDR3 length is 17 residues. Looked up from germline, CDR1 is MNHEY and CDR2 is SMNVEV (reference sequence). V was shortened by 5 bases and J by 0 bases, with 19 bases between the two germline ends. The CDR3 nucleotides are TGTGCCAGCAGTACGCGGGACGGAAGTTTGTCTAACTATGGCTACACCTTC. It is translated as CASSTRDGSLSNYGYTF.

The chain combines TRBV30 with TRBJ2-3; D not certain. Trimming removed 3 bases from V and 2 bases from J, with 15 bases in between. The CDR3 contains 15 residues. The germline V gene encodes CDR1 GTSNPN and CDR2 SVGIG (reference sequence). The CDR3 spells CAWSPASRYTDTQYF. The CDR3 bases are TGTGCCTGGAGCCCGGCTAGTAGATACACAGATACGCAGTATTTT.

This clone has a handful of counts. The chain combines TRBV19 with TRBJ2-1; 12 bases match TRBD2. CDR1 and CDR2 (germline): LNHDA, SQIVND (reference sequence). The CDR3 runs to 16 residues. J was trimmed by 2 bases and V by 5 bases; bases with no gene match: 4. The CDR3 nucleotides are TGTGCCAGTAGTGGACGACTAGCGGGGGCCTACAATGAGCAGTTCTTC. Protein product: CASSGRLAGAYNEQFF.

This clone was picked up one time. The CDR3 DNA follows: TGTGCCAGCAGCCCAGGGGTCTCTGGAAACACCATATATTTT. Encoded protein: CASSPGVSGNTIYF. The J gene is TRBJ1-3, the V gene TRBV7-9, with D maybe TRBD1 (6 bases). This CDR3 is built from 14 residues. The germline CDR1 and CDR2 sequences are SEHNR and FQNEAQ (reference sequence). Deletions cut 5 bases from V and 0 bases from J, with 8 bases between.

The chain couples TRBV7-2 to TRBJ1-1, with D unresolved. Trimming shortened V by 5 bases and J by 4 bases, and 14 bases separated the two germline ends. The germline V gene encodes CDR1 SGHTA and CDR2 FQGNSA. The CDR3 runs to 14 residues. The CDR3 loop is CASSPGPQSTEAFF. CDR3 coding DNA: TGTGCCAGCAGCCCCGGTCCCCAAAGCACTGAAGCTTTCTTT.

This clone was seen just once. The V gene is TRBV4-3, the J gene TRBJ1-2; possible D gene TRBD1, 5 bases. CDR1 LGHNA and CDR2 YSLEER come from the germline V gene. V shed 1 base and J shed 4 bases, with 16 bases lying between them. The CDR3 spans 16 residues. CDR3 DNA: TGCGCCAGCAGCCAAGCCCCCCATGGGGCCGCCTATGGCTACACCTTC. Translation gives CASSQAPHGAAYGYTF.

On this clone itself: One end of the junction fails to match germline, which may point to a read error. V usage is TRBV6-5 and J usage is TRBJ2-7; 9 bases align to TRBD1. Germline V gives CDR1 MNHEY, CDR2 SVGAGI. The CDR3 length is 15 residues. This CDR3 is CASGYAGTGFDEQYF. DNA of the CDR3: TGTGCCAGCGGTTACGCCGGGACAGGGTTTGACGAGCAGTACTTC.

The chain recombines TRBV7-9 with TRBJ1-1; D gene ambiguous. V lost 2 bases to trimming and J lost 1 base, with 11 bases between them. The CDR3 length is 15 residues. CDR1 is SEHNR and CDR2 is FQNEAQ in the germline V gene (reference sequence). CDR3 sequence: CASSLFLAENTEAFF. In DNA, the CDR3 is TGTGCCAGCAGCTTATTTTTGGCAGAGAACACTGAAGCTTTCTTT.

This clone was counted many times. V and J are TRBV6-5 and TRBJ2-2; D not resolved. The CDR3 sequence is 14 residues long. Germline lookup yields CDR1 MNHEY and CDR2 SVGAGI. V gave up 7 bases and J gave up 5 bases, with 14 bases separating them. The CDR3 nucleotides read TGTGCCAGCACCATAACCTTGGGAACCGGGGAGCTGTTTTTT. This encodes CASTITLGTGELFF.